This TCR beta chain is from a study of CD8 T cells in ankylosing spondylitis. General observations from the study: Significant enrichment of disease-linked clones was reportedly seen in matched ankylosing spondylitis synovial fluid. Blood from ankylosing spondylitis patients appeared to carry a characteristic roughly 8-variant TCR beta motif.

Making use of molecular barcodes, quantitative 5'-RACE generated TCR beta libraries. One entry per CDR3 protein results from TCRdb running MiXCR on the 5' RACE reads. Among 100,000 or so distinct CDR3 sequences, less than 25% were seen once, and the ten largest hold 9% to 15%. This CDR3 has 12 residues. V was cut by 2 bases and J by 7 bases, with 6 bases left in between. Looked up from germline, CDR1 is SGHRS and CDR2 is YFSETQ. This clonotype was detected only once. The antigen remains unidentified. The chain carries TRBV5-1 and TRBJ1-4; D gene unclear. The specimen was synovial fluid, either unsorted or a sorted T cell fraction (not recorded which). The TCR comes from a male donor with ankylosing spondylitis. CDR3 sequence (DNA): TGCGCCAGCAGCTTCGGTGGTGAAAAACTGTTTTTT. Translation gives CASSFGGEKLFF. Looking up the rest from reference TRBV5-1 and TRBJ1-4 gives the full variable domain: KAGVTQTPRYLIKTRGQQVTLSCSPISGHRSVSWYQQTPGQGLQFLFEYFSETQRNKGNFPGRFSGRQFSNSRSEMNVSTLELGDSALYLCASSFGGEKLFFGSGTQLSVL.